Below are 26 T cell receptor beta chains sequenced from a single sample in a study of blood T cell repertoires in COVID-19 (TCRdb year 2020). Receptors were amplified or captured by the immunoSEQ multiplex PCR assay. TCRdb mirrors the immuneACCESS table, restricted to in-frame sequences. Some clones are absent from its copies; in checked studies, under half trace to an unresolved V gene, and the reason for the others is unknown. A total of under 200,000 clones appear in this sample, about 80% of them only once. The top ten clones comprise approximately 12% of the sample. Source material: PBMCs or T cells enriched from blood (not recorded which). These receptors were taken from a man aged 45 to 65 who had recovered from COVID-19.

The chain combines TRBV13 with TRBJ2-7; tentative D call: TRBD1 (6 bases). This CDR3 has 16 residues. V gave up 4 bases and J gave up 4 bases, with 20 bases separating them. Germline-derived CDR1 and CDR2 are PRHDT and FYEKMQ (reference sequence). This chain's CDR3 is CASSSRTPPGAYEQYF. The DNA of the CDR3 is TGTGCCAGCAGCTCCCGGACCCCCCCAGGGGCTTACGAGCAGTACTTC.

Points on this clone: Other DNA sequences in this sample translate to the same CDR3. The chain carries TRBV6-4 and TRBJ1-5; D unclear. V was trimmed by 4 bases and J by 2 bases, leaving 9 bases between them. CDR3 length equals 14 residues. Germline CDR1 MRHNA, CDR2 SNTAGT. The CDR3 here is CASSASPGNQPQHF. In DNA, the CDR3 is TGTGCCAGCAGTGCCTCGCCGGGCAATCAGCCCCAGCATTTT.

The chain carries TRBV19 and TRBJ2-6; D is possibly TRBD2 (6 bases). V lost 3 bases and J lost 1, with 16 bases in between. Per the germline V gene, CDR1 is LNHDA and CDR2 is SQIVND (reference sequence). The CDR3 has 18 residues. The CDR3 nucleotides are TGTGCCAGTAGTATTAGGGGCAGGGAGGATTCTGGGGCCAACGTCCTGACTTTC. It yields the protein CASSIRGREDSGANVLTF.

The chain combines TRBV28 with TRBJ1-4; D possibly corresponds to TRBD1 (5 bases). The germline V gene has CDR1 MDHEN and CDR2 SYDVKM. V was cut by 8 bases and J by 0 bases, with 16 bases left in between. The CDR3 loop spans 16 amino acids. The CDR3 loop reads CASGSGGLATNEKLFF. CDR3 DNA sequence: TGTGCCAGCGGGAGTGGGGGACTTGCAACTAATGAAAAACTGTTTTTT. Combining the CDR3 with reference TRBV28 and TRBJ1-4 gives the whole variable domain DVKVTQSSRYLVKRTGEKVFLECVQDMDHENMFWYRQDPGLGLRLIYFSYDVKMKEKGDIPEGYSVSREKKERFSLILESASTNQTSMYLCASGSGGLATNEKLFFGSGTQLSVL.

The CDR3 DNA is TGTGCCAGCAGCTTGCGGACAGTGGGTCAGCCCCAGCATTTT. Amino acid sequence: CASSLRTVGQPQHF. The chain combines TRBV5-5 with TRBJ1-5, with TRBD1 as a possible D gene (6 bases). V dropped 1 base and J dropped 6 bases, with 11 bases sitting between them. CDR3 length equals 14 residues. Germline loops: CDR1 SGHKS, CDR2 YYEKEE (reference sequence).

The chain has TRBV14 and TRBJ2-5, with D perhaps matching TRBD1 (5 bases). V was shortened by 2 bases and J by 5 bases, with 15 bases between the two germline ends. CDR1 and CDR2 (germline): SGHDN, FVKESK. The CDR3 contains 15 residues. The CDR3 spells CASSQFTRGRETQYF. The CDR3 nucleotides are TGTGCCAGCAGCCAATTTACAAGGGGCCGGGAGACCCAGTACTTC.

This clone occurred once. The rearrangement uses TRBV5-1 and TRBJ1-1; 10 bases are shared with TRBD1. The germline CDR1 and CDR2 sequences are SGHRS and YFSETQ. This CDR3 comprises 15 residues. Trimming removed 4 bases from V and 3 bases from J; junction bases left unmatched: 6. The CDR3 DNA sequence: TGCGCCAGCAGCATAGAGACAGGGGGCTACACTGAAGCTTTCTTT. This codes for CASSIETGGYTEAFF.

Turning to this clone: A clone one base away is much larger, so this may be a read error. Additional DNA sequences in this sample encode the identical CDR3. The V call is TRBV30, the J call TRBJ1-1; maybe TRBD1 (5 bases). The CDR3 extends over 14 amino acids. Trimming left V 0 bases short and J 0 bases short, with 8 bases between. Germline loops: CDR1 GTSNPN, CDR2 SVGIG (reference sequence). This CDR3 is CAWSVDSMNTEAFF. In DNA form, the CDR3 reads TGTGCCTGGAGTGTCGACAGCATGAACACTGAAGCTTTCTTT.

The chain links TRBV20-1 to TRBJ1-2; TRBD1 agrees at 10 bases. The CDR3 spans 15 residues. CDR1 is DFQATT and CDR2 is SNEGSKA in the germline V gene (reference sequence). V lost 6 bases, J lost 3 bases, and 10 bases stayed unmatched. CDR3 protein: CSASAGTGVDYGYTF. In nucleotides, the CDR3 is TGCAGTGCGAGTGCCGGGACAGGGGTGGACTATGGCTACACCTTC.

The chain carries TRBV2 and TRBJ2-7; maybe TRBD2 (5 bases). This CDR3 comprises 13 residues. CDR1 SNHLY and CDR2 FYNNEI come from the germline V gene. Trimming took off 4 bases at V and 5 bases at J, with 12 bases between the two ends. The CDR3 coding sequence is TGTGCCAGCAGTGTCGAGGGCTTGAACGAGCAGTACTTC. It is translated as CASSVEGLNEQYF.

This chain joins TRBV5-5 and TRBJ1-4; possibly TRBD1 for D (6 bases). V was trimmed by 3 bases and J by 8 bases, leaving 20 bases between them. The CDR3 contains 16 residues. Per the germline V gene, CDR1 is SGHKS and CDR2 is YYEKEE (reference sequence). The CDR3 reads CASSSIPSGVGEKLFF. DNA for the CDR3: TGTGCCAGCAGCTCAATCCCATCAGGGGTAGGAGAAAAACTGTTTTTT.

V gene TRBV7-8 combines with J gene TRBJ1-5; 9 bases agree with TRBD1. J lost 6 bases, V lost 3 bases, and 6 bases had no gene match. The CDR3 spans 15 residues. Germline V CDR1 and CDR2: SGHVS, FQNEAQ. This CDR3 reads CASSFNRGPSQPQHF. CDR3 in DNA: TGTGCCAGCAGCTTCAACAGGGGGCCGTCTCAGCCCCAGCATTTT.

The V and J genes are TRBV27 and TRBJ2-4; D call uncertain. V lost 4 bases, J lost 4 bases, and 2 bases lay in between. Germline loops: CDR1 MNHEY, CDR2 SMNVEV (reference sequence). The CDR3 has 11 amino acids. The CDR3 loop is CASSSKNIQYF. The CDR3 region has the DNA TGTGCCAGCAGTTCGAAAAACATTCAGTACTTC.

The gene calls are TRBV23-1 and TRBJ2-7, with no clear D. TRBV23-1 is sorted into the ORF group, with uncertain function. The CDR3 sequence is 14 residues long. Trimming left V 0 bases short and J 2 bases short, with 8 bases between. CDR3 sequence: CASSQSALTYEQYF. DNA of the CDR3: TGCGCCAGCAGTCAATCGGCATTAACCTACGAGCAGTACTTC.

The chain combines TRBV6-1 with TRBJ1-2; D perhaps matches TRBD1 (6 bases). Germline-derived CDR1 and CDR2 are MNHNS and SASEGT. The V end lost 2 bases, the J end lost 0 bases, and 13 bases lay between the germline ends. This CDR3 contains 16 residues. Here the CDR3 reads CASSEWGRQANYGYTF. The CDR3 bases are TGTGCCAGCAGTGAATGGGGCCGACAGGCTAACTATGGCTACACCTTC.

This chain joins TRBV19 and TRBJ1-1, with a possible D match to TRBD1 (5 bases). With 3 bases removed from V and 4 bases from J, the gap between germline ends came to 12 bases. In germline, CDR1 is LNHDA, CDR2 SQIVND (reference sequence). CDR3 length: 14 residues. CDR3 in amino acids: CASSIGRGVTEAFF. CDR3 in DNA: TGTGCCAGTAGTATCGGGAGGGGAGTCACTGAAGCTTTCTTT.

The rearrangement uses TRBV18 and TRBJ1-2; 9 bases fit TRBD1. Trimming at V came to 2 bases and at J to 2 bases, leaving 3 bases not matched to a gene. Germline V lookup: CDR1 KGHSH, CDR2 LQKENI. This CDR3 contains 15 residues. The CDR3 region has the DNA TGTGCCAGCTCACCAGGGACAGGGATCAACTATGGCTACACCTTC. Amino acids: CASSPGTGINYGYTF.

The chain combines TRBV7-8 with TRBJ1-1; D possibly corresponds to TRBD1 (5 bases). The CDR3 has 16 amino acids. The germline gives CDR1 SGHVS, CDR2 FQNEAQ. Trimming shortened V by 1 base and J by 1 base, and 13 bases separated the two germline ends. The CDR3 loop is CASSLDGPGGNTEAFF. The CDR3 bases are TGTGCCAGCAGCTTAGACGGTCCGGGGGGGAACACTGAAGCTTTCTTT.

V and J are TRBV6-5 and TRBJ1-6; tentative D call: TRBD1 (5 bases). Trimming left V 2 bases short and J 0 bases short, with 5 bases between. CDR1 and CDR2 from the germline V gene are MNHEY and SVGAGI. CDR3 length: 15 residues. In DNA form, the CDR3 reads TGTGCCAGCAGTTACAGGGGCTCCTATAATTCACCCCTCCACTTT. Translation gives CASSYRGSYNSPLHF.

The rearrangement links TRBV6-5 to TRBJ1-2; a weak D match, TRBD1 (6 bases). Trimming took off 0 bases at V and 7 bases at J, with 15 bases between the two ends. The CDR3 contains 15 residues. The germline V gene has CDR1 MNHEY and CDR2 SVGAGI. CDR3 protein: CASSYSQLQGAGYTF. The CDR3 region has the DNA TGTGCCAGCAGTTACTCCCAACTACAGGGAGCTGGCTACACCTTC.

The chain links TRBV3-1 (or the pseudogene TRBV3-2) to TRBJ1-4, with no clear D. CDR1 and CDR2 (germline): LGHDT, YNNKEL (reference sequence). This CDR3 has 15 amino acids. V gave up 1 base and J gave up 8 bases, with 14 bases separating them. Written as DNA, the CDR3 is TGTGCCAGCAGCCAAGCTTCCTTGGTAGAGGAAAAACTGTTTTTT. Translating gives CASSQASLVEEKLFF.

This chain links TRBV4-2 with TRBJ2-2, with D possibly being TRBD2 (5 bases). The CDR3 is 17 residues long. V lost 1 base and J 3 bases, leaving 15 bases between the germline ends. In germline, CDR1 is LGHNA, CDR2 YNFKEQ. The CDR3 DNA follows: TGTGCCAGCAGCCAAGCTGGTTTAGCGTTAGACACCGGGGAGCTGTTTTTT. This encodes CASSQAGLALDTGELFF.

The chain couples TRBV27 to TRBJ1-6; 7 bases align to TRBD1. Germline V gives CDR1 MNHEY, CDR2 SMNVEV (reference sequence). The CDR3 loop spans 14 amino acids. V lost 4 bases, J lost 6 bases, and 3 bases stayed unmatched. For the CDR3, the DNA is TGTGCCAGCAGTTCAAGGGGGCGTAATTCACCCCTCCACTTT. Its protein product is CASSSRGRNSPLHF.

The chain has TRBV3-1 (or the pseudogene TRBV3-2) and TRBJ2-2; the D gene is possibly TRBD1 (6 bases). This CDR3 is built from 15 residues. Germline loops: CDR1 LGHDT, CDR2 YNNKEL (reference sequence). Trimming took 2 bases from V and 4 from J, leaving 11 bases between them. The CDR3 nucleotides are TGTGCCAGCAGCCAATGGGGGCCGGTCACCGGGGAGCTGTTTTTT. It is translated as CASSQWGPVTGELFF.

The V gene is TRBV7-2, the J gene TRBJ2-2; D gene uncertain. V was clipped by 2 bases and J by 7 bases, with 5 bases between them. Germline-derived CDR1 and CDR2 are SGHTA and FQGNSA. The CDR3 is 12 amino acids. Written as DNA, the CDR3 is TGTGCCAGCAGCTTATACGGCGGGGAGCTGTTTTTT. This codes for CASSLYGGELFF.

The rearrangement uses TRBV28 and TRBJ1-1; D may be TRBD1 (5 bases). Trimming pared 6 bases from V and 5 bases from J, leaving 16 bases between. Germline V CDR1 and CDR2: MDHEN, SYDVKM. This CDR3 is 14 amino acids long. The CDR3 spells CASSLGGARTEAFF. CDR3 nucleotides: TGTGCCAGCAGCCTGGGAGGGGCGCGGACTGAAGCTTTCTTT.